This T cell receptor (beta chain) was identified in a study of cytomegalovirus exposure and HLA in healthy donors. Primers: 60 Vbeta forward and 13 Jbeta reverse. Assay: immunoSEQ multiplex PCR; the TCRdb copy retains only in-frame clones and omits some. Of 160,000 or so clones listed, about 80% were seen once; the top ten hold about 1.6%. The germline V and J ends were trimmed by 2 bases and 4 bases, with 8 bases remaining between them. CDR3 size: 13 residues. Germline-derived CDR1 and CDR2 are SEHNR and FQNEAQ (reference sequence). Sequenced input: PBMCs. This clonotype was obtained from a man between 35 and 55 years old in good health and CMV-seronegative. V usage is TRBV7-9 and J usage is TRBJ1-1; D is perhaps TRBD1 (5 bases). For the CDR3, the DNA is TGTGCCAGCAGCTTACGTCAGGGCACTGAAGCTTTCTTT. Amino acids: CASSLRQGTEAFF. The whole variable domain, remainder taken from reference TRBV7-9 and TRBJ1-1, is DTGVSQNPRHKITKRGQNVTFRCDPISEHNRLYWYRQTLGQGPEFLTYFQNEAQLEKSRLLSDRFSAERPKGSFSTLEIQRTEQGDSAMYLCASSLRQGTEAFFGQGTRLTVV.